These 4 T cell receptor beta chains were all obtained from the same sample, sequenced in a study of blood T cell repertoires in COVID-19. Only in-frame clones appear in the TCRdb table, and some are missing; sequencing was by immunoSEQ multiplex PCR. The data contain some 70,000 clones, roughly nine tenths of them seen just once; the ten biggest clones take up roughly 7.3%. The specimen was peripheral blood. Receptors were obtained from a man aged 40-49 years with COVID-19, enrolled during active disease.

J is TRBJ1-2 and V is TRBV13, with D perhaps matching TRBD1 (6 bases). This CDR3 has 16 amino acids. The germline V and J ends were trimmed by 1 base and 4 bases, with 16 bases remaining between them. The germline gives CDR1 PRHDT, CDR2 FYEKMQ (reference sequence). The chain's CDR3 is CASSLADRTVSYGYTF. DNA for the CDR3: TGTGCCAGCAGCTTAGCCGATAGGACAGTCTCCTATGGCTACACCTTC.

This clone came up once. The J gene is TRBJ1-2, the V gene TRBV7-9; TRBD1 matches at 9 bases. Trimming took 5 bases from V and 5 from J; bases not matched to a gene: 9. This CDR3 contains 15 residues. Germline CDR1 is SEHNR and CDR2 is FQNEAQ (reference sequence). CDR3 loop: CASSRGTGRRYGYTF. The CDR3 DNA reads TGTGCCAGCAGCCGCGGGACAGGGAGGCGATATGGCTACACCTTC.

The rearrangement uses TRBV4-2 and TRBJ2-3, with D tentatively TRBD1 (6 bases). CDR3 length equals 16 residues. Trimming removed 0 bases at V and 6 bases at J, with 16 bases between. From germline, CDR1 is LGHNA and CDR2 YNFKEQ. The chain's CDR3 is CASSQDLRGMSDTQYF. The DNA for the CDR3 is TGTGCCAGCAGCCAAGATTTAAGGGGGATGTCGGATACGCAGTATTTT.

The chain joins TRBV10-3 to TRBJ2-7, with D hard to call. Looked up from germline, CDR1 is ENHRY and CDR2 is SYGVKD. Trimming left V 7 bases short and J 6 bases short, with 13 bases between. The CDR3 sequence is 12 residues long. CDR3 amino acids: CAITARGAEQYF. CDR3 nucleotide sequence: TGTGCCATCACCGCCCGAGGAGCCGAGCAGTACTTC.